The entry below gives a single T cell receptor (beta chain) sequence along with its context. Its antigen remains unidentified. In the original processing: Matches to published virus-specific TCRB sequences were rare among patient CD8+ clones larger than 1%. Data came from immunoSEQ multiplex PCR; TCRdb stores just in-frame clones and leaves some out. V and J calls and clone size follow that table, whereas D and trimming were derived from the DNA. The table lists approximately 21,000 clones, roughly 80% of them singletons. Germline V CDR1 and CDR2: SNHLY, FYNNEI. V lost 11 bases, J lost 0 bases, and 17 bases lay in between. The CDR3 covers 15 residues. This sample was included in a study of somatic mutations in cytotoxic T cells in rheumatoid arthritis. Turning to the study itself: No treatment had yet been given when patient blood (less than 33 ml EDTA) was drawn, right after diagnosis. Selected populations of V beta antibody-stained T cells underwent flow sorting at nearly 100% purity; these encompassed V beta1+ cells subjected to TCRB sequencing. The study's findings and limits: Measured CD8+ T-cell clonality, a value compared between rheumatoid arthritis patients and age-matched healthy controls, did not differ significantly.

The chain is built from TRBV2 and TRBJ1-3; weak D call: TRBD1 (5 bases). The specimen was CD8+ T cells sorted from blood. This receptor was obtained from an adult with rheumatoid arthritis. This chain's CDR3 is CAERDRSSSGNTIYF. Written as DNA, the CDR3 is TGTGCCGAAAGGGACCGTTCGAGCTCTGGAAACACCATATATTTT.